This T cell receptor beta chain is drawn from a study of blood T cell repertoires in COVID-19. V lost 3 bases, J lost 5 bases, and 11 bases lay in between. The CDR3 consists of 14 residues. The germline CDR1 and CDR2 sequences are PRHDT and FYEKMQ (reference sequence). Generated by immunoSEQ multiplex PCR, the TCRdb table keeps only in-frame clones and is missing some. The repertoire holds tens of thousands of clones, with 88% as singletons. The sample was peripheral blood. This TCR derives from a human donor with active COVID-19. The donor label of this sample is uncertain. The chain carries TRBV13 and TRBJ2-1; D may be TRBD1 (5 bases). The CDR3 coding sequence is TGTGCCAGCAGCTTTAGGGGTGGGAACAATGAGCAGTTCTTC. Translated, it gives CASSFRGGNNEQFF.